The 9 T cell receptor beta chains reported below all come from one sample, sequenced in a study of T cells in Graves' hyperthyroidism and ophthalmopathy (dated by TCRdb to about 2019). The library was prepared using multiplex PCR. These reads were obtained on an Illumina HiSeq 2000. The TCR beta CDR3 regions were amplified from the RNA transcripts. The first round of RT-PCR for the TCR CDR3 was performed with the HTBI primer set and the Qiagen OneStep RT-PCR kit. In-frame beta chains were kept once TCRdb had trimmed the public reads at Q25 with fastp and called clones with MiXCR. One record per CDR3 amino acid sequence lists the most common genes and DNA. In this sample the table shows under 300,000 distinct CDR3 sequences, around 13% of which occur a single time. Roughly 7.7% of the sample rests with the top ten. The specimen was blood. The receptors were gathered from a woman between 35 and 50 years old with Graves' hyperthyroidism.

Turning to this clonotype: A much bigger clone sits one base away, suggesting this may be a read error. The J gene is TRBJ2-2, the V gene TRBV20-1, with 12 positions matching TRBD2. The CDR3 loop spans 18 amino acids. V dropped 2 bases and J dropped 3; count of bases not matched to a gene: 10. Germline CDR1 is DFQATT and CDR2 is SNEGSKA (reference sequence). The chain's CDR3 is CSARLLAGGFADTGELFF. CDR3 sequence (DNA): TGCAGTGCTAGACTCCTAGCGGGAGGGTTCGCGGACACCGGGGAGCTGTTTTTT.

A word on this clonotype: This may arise from a read error, as a much more abundant clone is one base away. The chain employs TRBV24-1 and TRBJ2-3; D is unresolved. The CDR3 runs 15 residues. Germline V gene sequence: CDR1 KGHDR, CDR2 SFDVKD. CDR3 DNA sequence: TGTGCCGCCAGTGATTTGCTCGGGAGCACAGATACGCAGTATTTT. It yields the protein CAASDLLGSTDTQYF.

This clonotype was seen only a few times. This sequence joins TRBV5-1 and TRBJ2-1; D is unclear. Germline lookup yields CDR1 SGHRS and CDR2 YFSETQ. The length of the CDR3 is 12 residues. The V and J ends lost 1 base and 11 bases respectively, with 10 bases between them. The CDR3 loop reads CASSLSRRQQFF. DNA of the CDR3: TGCGCCAGCAGCTTGTCTCGAAGACAGCAGTTCTTC.

The table lists this clonotype with many counts. The rearrangement links TRBV11-1 to TRBJ2-1; 9 nucleotides line up with TRBD2. V shed 2 bases, J shed 9 bases, and the junction held 8 bases outside the gene matches. This CDR3 contains 15 residues. Germline lookup yields CDR1 SGHAT and CDR2 FQDESV (reference sequence). CDR3 region: CASSLLIAGEGEQFF. The CDR3 DNA follows: TGTGCCAGCAGCTTACTAATAGCGGGAGAGGGTGAGCAGTTCTTC. The variable domain in full, with the rest retrieved from reference TRBV11-1 and TRBJ2-1, is EAEVAQSPRYKITEKSQAVAFWCDPISGHATLYWYRQILGQGPELLVQFQDESVVDDSQLPKDRFSAERLKGVDSTLKIQPAELGDSAMYLCASSLLIAGEGEQFFGPGTRLTVL.

This clonotype occurred many times. CDR3 nucleotides: TGTGCCAGCCTCAGGGACGCGGGCGGGGAGCTGTTTTTT. It specifies CASLRDAGGELFF. This chain uses TRBV28 with TRBJ2-2; D could derive from TRBD1 or TRBD2 (5 bases each). The V gene lost 8 bases and the J gene lost 7 bases, with 14 bases spanning the gap. The CDR3 sequence is 13 residues long. Germline lookup yields CDR1 MDHEN and CDR2 SYDVKM.

This clonotype was picked up many times. J is TRBJ2-1 and V is TRBV2, with D perhaps matching TRBD2 (6 bases). CDR1 and CDR2 from the germline V gene are SNHLY and FYNNEI. V was trimmed by 3 bases and J by 12 bases, leaving 6 bases between them. The CDR3 is 10 amino acids. CDR3 in amino acids: CASSERGQFF. CDR3 sequence (DNA): TGTGCCAGCAGTGAGCGGGGGCAGTTCTTC.

This clonotype was detected many times. The chain links TRBV28 to TRBJ1-2; D call uncertain. V gave up 6 bases and J gave up 13 bases, with 24 bases separating them. Germline V lookup: CDR1 MDHEN, CDR2 SYDVKM. This CDR3 has 14 residues. The DNA for the CDR3 is TGTGCCAGCAGCCCTTCGGACGGACGTCTGGGAGTCACCTTC. This gives the protein CASSPSDGRLGVTF.

This chain links TRBV30 with TRBJ1-1; D remains unclear. This CDR3 is 10 amino acids long. V was pared by 3 bases and J by 6 bases, with 5 bases between. CDR1 is GTSNPN, CDR2 SVGIG, per germline (reference sequence). The CDR3 coding sequence is TGTGCCTGGAGCCAGGCTGAAGCTTTCTTT. Its protein product is CAWSQAEAFF.

This clonotype was seen many times. The V and J genes are TRBV10-2 and TRBJ2-7; 14 positions agree with TRBD2. The germline CDR1 and CDR2 sequences are WSHSY and SAAADI. The trim removed 8 bases at V and 3 bases at J, leaving 3 bases unmatched. CDR3 length: 14 amino acids. The CDR3 DNA reads as TGCGCCAGCTCGGGGACTAGCGGGGGCTACGAGCAGTACTTC. Its protein product is CASSGTSGGYEQYF.